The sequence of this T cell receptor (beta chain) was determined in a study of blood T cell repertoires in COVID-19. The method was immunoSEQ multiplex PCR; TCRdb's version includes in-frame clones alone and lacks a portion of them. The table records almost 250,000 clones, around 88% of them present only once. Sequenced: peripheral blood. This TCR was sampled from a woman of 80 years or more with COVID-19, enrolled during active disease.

The CDR3 sequence is CASRYRWETQYF. The CDR3 nucleotides are TGTGCAAGTCGATACCGGTGGGAGACCCAGTACTTC. This rearrangement joins TRBV12-2 to TRBJ2-5; the D call of TRBD2 is as the table states it, not checked on the DNA. TRBV12-2 is a listed pseudogene. The CDR3 sequence is 12 residues long.